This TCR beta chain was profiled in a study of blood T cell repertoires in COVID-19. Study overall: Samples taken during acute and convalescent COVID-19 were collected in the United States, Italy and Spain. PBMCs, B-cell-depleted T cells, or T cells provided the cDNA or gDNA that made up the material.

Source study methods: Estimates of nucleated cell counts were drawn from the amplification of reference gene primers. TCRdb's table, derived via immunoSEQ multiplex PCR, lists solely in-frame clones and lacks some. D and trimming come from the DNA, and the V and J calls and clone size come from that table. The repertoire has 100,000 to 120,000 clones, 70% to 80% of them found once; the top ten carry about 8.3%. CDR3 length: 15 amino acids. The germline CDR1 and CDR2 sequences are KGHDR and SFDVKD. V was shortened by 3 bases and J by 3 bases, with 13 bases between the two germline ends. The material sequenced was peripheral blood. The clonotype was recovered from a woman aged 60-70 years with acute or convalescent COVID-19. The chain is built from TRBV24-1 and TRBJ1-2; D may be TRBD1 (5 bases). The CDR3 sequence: CATSDGTRDYYGYTF. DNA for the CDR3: TGTGCCACCAGTGATGGGACCCGGGACTACTATGGCTACACCTTC.